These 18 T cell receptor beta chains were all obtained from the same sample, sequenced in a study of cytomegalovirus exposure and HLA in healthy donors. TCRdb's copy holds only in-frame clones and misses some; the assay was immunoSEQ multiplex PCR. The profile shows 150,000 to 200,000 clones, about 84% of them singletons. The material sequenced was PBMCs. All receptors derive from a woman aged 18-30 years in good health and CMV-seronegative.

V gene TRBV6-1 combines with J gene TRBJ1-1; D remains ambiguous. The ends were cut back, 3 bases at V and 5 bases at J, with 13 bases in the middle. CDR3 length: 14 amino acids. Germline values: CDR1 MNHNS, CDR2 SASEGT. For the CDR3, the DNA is TGTGCCAGCAGTGATTCGGGAGTGAGGACTGAAGCTTTCTTT. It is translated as CASSDSGVRTEAFF.

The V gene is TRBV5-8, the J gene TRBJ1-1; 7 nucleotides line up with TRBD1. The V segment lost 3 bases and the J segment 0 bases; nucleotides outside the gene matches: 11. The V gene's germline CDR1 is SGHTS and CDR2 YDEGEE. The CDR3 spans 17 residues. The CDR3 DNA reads TGTGCCAGCAGCTCGACACCGGGACAGCTTATGAACACTGAAGCTTTCTTT. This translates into CASSSTPGQLMNTEAFF.

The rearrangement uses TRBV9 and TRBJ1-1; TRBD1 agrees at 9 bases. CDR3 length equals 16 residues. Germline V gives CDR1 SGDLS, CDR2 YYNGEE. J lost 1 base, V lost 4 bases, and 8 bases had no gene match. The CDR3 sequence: CASSNRDRDGNTEAFF. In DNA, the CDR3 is TGTGCCAGCAGCAACCGGGACAGGGATGGGAACACTGAAGCTTTCTTT. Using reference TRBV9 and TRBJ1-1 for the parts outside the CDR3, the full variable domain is DSGVTQTPKHLITATGQRVTLRCSPRSGDLSVYWYQQSLDQGLQFLIQYYNGEERAKGNILERFSAQQFPDLHSELNLSSLELGDSALYFCASSNRDRDGNTEAFFGQGTRLTVV.

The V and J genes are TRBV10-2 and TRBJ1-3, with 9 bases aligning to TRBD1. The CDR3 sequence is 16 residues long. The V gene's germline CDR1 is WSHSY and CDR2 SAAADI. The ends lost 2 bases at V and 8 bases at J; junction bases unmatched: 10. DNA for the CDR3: TGCGCCAGCAGTGAGAGCTTTGGGACAGGGACGTACACCATATATTTT. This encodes CASSESFGTGTYTIYF.

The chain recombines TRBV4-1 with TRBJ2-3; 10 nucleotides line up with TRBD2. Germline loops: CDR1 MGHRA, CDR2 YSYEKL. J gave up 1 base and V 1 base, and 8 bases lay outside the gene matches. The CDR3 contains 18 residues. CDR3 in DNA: TGCGCCAGCAGCCAAGTTGCGATTACTAGCGGGGGCACAGATACGCAGTATTTT. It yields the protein CASSQVAITSGGTDTQYF.

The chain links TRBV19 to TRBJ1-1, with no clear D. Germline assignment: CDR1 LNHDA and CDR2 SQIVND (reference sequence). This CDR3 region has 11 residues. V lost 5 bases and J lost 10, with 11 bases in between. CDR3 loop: CASSVRRGAFF. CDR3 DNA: TGTGCCAGTAGTGTCAGGCGGGGAGCTTTCTTT.

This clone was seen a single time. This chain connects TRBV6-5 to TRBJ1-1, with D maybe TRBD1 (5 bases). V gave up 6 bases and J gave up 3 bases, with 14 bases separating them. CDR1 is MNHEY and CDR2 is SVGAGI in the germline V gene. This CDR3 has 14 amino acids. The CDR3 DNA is TGTGCCAGCAGCAGCAGGGTATGGGACACTGAAGCTTTCTTT. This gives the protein CASSSRVWDTEAFF.

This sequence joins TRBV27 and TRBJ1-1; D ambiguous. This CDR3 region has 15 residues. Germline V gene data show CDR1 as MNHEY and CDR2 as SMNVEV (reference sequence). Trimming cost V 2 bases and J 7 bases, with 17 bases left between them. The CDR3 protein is CASSLIGVEHNEAFF. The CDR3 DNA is TGTGCCAGCAGTTTAATCGGAGTTGAACATAATGAAGCTTTCTTT.

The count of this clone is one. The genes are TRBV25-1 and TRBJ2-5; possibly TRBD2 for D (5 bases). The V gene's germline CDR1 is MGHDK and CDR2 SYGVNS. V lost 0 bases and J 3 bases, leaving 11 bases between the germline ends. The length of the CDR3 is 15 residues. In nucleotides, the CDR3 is TGTGCCAGCAGTGAATACACTAGATGGGAAGAGACCCAGTACTTC. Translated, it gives CASSEYTRWEETQYF. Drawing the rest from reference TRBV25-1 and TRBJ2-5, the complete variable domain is EADIYQTPRYLVIGTGKKITLECSQTMGHDKMYWYQQDPGMELHLIHYSYGVNSTEKGDLSSESTVSRIRTEHFPLTLESARPSHTSQYLCASSEYTRWEETQYFGPGTRLLVL.

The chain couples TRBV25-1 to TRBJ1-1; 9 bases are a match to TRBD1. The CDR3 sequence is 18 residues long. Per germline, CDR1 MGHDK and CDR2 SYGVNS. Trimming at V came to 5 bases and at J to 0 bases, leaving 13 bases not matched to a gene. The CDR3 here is CASSPNYRDRDMNTEAFF. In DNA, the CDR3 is TGTGCCAGCAGTCCCAACTACCGGGACAGGGACATGAACACTGAAGCTTTCTTT.

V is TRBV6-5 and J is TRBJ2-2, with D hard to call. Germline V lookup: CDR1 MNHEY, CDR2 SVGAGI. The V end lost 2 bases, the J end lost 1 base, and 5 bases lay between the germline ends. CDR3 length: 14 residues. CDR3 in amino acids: CASSYTRNTGELFF. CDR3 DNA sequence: TGTGCCAGCAGTTACACCAGGAACACCGGGGAGCTGTTTTTT.

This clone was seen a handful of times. The CDR3 loop is CASSQGQGLMNTEAFF. CDR3 bases: TGCGCCAGCAGCCAGGGACAGGGCCTAATGAACACTGAAGCTTTCTTT. The chain uses TRBV5-1 and TRBJ1-1, with TRBD1 matching 9 bases. Germline V gives CDR1 SGHRS, CDR2 YFSETQ. The CDR3 runs 16 residues. The V segment lost 4 bases and the J segment 0 bases; nucleotides outside the gene matches: 7.

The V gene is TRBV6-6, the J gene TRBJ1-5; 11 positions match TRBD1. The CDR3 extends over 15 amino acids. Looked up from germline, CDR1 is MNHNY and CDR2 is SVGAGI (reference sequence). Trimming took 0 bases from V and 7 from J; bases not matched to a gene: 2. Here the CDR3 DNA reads TGTGCCAGCAGTTACTCCGGGACAGGGGGACAGCCCCAGCATTTT. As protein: CASSYSGTGGQPQHF.

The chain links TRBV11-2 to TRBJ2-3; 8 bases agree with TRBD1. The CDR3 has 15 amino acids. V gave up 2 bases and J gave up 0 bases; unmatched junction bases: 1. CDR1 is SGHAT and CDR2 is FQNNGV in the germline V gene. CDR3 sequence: CASSLRDRSTDTQYF. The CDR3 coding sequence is TGTGCCAGCAGCTTACGGGACAGGAGCACAGATACGCAGTATTTT.

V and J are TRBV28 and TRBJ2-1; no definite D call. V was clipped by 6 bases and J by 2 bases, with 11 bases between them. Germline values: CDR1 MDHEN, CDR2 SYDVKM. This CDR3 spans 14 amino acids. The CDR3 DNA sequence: TGTGCCAGCAGCCCCTTAACACCCTACAATGAGCAGTTCTTC. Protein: CASSPLTPYNEQFF.

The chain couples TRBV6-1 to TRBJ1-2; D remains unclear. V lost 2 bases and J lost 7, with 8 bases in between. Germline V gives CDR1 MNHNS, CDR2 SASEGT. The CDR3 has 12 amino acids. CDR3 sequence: CASSEHGGGYTF. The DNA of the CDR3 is TGTGCCAGCAGTGAACACGGAGGTGGCTACACCTTC.

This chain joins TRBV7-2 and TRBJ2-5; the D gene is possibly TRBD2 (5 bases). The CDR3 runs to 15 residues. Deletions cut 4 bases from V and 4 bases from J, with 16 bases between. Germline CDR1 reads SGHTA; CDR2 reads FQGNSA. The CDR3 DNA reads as TGTGCCAGCAGCTCTTGGATCGGGATGGGAGAGACCCAGTACTTC. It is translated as CASSSWIGMGETQYF.

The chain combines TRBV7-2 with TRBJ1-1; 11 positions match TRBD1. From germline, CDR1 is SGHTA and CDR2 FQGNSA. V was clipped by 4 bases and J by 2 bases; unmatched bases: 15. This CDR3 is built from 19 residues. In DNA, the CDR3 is TGTGCCAGCAGCTACAAATTGCCCGGGACAGGGGGTATAAACACTGAAGCTTTCTTT. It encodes CASSYKLPGTGGINTEAFF.